The 9 T cell receptor beta chains presented below share a single source sample, sequenced in a study of blood T cell repertoires in COVID-19. Assay used: immunoSEQ multiplex PCR; TCRdb lists only in-frame clones, some missing. This table has about 170,000 clones, roughly 91% appearing once. Material for sequencing was peripheral blood. Receptors were obtained from a man in his forties or fifties who had recovered from COVID-19.

This chain uses TRBV6-2 or TRBV6-3 with TRBJ2-7; D not resolved. The CDR3 runs 15 residues. V gave up 6 bases and J gave up 7 bases, with 22 bases separating them. CDR1 is MNHEY and CDR2 is SVGEGT in the germline V gene. The CDR3 reads CASSPIILSGWEQYF. CDR3 sequence (DNA): TGTGCCAGCAGCCCCATTATTCTTTCGGGTTGGGAGCAGTACTTC.

This chain uses TRBV29-1 with TRBJ2-7, with 10 bases matching TRBD2. Germline loops: CDR1 SQVTM, CDR2 ANQGSEA. The V gene end was trimmed by 5 bases and the J gene end by 4 bases; junction bases not matched to a gene: 8. This CDR3 spans 14 amino acids. The DNA for the CDR3 is TGCAGCGTTAATAGCGGGAGGAGCGGGTACGAGCAGTACTTC. It specifies CSVNSGRSGYEQYF.

The chain employs TRBV2 and TRBJ2-7; 7 bases are a match to TRBD1. J was trimmed by 0 bases and V by 5 bases; bases with no gene match: 16. This CDR3 has 18 residues. Per the germline V gene, CDR1 is SNHLY and CDR2 is FYNNEI. This CDR3 reads CASSWDRQRPRSSYEQYF. CDR3 sequence (DNA): TGTGCCAGCAGTTGGGACAGACAAAGGCCGCGGAGCTCCTACGAGCAGTACTTC.

This chain joins TRBV2 and TRBJ1-4, with no clear D. The length of the CDR3 is 13 residues. The germline CDR1 and CDR2 sequences are SNHLY and FYNNEI. Between the trimmed V and J ends, which lost 4 bases and 8 bases, there was a span of 11 bases. Written as DNA, the CDR3 is TGTGCCAGCAGTGGGGCGCGAGGGGAAAAACTGTTTTTT. This sequence encodes CASSGARGEKLFF.

The chain couples TRBV12-3 or TRBV12-4 to TRBJ2-3, with D possibly being TRBD2 (5 bases). Trimming cost V 3 bases and J 3 bases, with 7 bases left between them. The CDR3 runs to 13 residues. The CDR3 here is CASSFGETDTQYF. DNA of the CDR3: TGTGCCAGCAGTTTCGGGGAAACAGATACGCAGTATTTT.

The V gene is TRBV29-1, the J gene TRBJ2-3; D uncertain. Germline values: CDR1 SQVTM, CDR2 ANQGSEA. Trimming removed 3 bases at V and 14 bases at J, with 9 bases between. The CDR3 has 9 residues. The CDR3 DNA reads as TGCAGCGTTGAGGGCCAGGTGTATTTT. It specifies CSVEGQVYF.

This clone showed up just a few times. The CDR3 protein is CASSRDSNSNQPQHF. DNA for the CDR3: TGTGCCAGCAGTCGGGACAGTAATAGCAATCAGCCCCAGCATTTT. The V call is TRBV2, the J call TRBJ1-5; 7 bases map to TRBD1. Unmatched junction bases numbered 4, after V lost 5 bases and J lost 0 bases. The germline CDR1 and CDR2 sequences are SNHLY and FYNNEI. This CDR3 is 15 amino acids long.

The chain employs TRBV27 and TRBJ1-2; a weak D match, TRBD1 (6 bases). CDR1 MNHEY and CDR2 SMNVEV come from the germline V gene (reference sequence). V lost 3 bases to trimming and J lost 4 bases, with 12 bases between them. The CDR3 has 14 residues. Written as DNA, the CDR3 is TGTGCCAGCAGTTTTAGGGCAGGGGCCTATGGCTACACCTTC. This codes for CASSFRAGAYGYTF.

This sequence joins TRBV29-1 and TRBJ1-1; D may be TRBD1 (6 bases). Germline lookup yields CDR1 SQVTM and CDR2 ANQGSEA. V was cut by 7 bases and J by 1 base, with 16 bases left in between. The CDR3 loop spans 14 amino acids. The CDR3 DNA reads TGCAGCGCCAGAGGGGGTGGCGAGAACACTGAAGCTTTCTTT. This translates into CSARGGGENTEAFF.